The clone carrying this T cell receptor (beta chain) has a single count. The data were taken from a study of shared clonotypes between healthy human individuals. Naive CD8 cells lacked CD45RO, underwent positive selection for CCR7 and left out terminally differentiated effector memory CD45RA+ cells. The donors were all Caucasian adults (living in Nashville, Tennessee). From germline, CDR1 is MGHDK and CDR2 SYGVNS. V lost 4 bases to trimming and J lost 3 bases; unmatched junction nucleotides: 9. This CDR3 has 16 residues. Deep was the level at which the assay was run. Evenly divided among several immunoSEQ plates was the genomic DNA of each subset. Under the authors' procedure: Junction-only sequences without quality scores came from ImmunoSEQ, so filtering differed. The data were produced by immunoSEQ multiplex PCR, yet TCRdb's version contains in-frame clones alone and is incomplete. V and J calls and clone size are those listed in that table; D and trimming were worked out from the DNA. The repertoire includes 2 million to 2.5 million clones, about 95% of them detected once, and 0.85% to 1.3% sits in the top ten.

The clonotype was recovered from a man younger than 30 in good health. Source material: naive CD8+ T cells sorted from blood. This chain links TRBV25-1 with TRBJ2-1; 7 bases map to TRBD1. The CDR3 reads CASSVTRTGVYNEQFF. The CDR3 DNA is TGTGCCAGCAGTGTGACTCGGACAGGAGTCTACAATGAGCAGTTCTTC.